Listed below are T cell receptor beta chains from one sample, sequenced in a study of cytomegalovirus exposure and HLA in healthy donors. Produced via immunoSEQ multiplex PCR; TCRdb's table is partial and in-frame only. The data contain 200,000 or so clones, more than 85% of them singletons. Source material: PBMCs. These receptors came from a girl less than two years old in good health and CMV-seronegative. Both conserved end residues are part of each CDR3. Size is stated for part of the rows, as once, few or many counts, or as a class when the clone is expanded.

CASSQGVLAAYNEQFF . TRBJ2-1 TRBV7-9
CASSLYGGSYNEQFF . TRBJ2-1 TRBV27
CASSPTSSNFYNEQFF once TRBJ2-1 TRBV7-7
CASGQGFYEQYF . TRBJ2-7 TRBV28
CASSQAGTGFYEQYF . TRBJ2-7 TRBV4-2
CASRLRQGMSNQPQHF . TRBJ1-5 TRBV2
CASSYGPSLAYEQYF . TRBJ2-7 TRBV6-6
CATDRDGVNTEAFF . TRBJ1-1 TRBV10-3
CASSLGQGAGGYTF . TRBJ1-2 TRBV7-9
CASSHLTSGNTGELFF . TRBJ2-2 TRBV4-3
CASSFDRDYGYTF . TRBJ1-2 TRBV11-1
CASSLGRTYEQYF few TRBJ2-7 TRBV5-1
CASSLTSGGVNEQFF few TRBJ2-1 TRBV7-2
CASSSGLAGILWETQYF . TRBJ2-5 TRBV5-6
CASSLTSGRALNEQFF . TRBJ2-1 TRBV27
CASMGLAGGQNIQYF once TRBJ2-4 TRBV27
CSSSYTGPNTEAFF . TRBJ1-1 TRBV7-9
CASSSQGGNSPPHF . TRBJ1-6 TRBV19
CASTEQGYEQYF . TRBJ2-7 TRBV7-2
CASSRGSSYNEQFF . TRBJ2-1 TRBV7-3
CASRPGRGIMNTEAFF . TRBJ1-1 TRBV5-8
CASSLGTRAGETQYF . TRBJ2-5 TRBV5-1